These 27 T cell receptor beta chains originate from one sample sequenced in a study of blood T cell repertoires in COVID-19. TCRdb's table, derived via immunoSEQ multiplex PCR, lists solely in-frame clones and lacks some. The sample has roughly 250,000 clones; 88% are singletons. The sequencing sample was made of peripheral blood. The receptors come from a woman in her 40s who had recovered from COVID-19.

The chain is built from TRBV2 and TRBJ1-5; TRBD1 agrees at 8 bases. This CDR3 spans 13 amino acids. CDR1 is SNHLY, CDR2 FYNNEI, per germline. V lost 7 bases, J lost 5 bases, and 4 bases stayed unmatched. The CDR3 is CASTTTGDQPQHF. In DNA, the CDR3 is TGTGCCAGCACAACGACAGGGGATCAGCCCCAGCATTTT.

The rearrangement links TRBV15 to TRBJ2-2, with 7 bases that match TRBD2. Germline trimming cut 5 bases from V and 6 bases from J; bases unmatched to any gene: 6. From germline, CDR1 is LNHNV and CDR2 YYDKDF (reference sequence). The CDR3 has 14 amino acids. The CDR3 DNA sequence: TGTGCCACCAGCCCGACCCGGGGGGCCGGGGAGCTGTTTTTT. Amino acids: CATSPTRGAGELFF.

The V call is TRBV30, the J call TRBJ1-1; D is uncertain. In germline, CDR1 is GTSNPN, CDR2 SVGIG (reference sequence). This CDR3 comprises 12 residues. Trimming pared 1 base from V and 11 bases from J, leaving 14 bases between. This CDR3 is CAWSDPSLRAFF. The CDR3 DNA is TGTGCCTGGAGTGACCCCTCTCTTCGGGCTTTCTTT.

The chain employs TRBV7-9 and TRBJ2-5; TRBD1 aligns across 8 bases. Losses at the gene ends were 5 bases for V and 5 bases for J; bases not matched to a gene: 10. The CDR3 runs to 15 residues. Germline assignment: CDR1 SEHNR and CDR2 FQNEAQ (reference sequence). The CDR3 nucleotides are TGTGCCAGCAGCCCACCCGGACAGGGCGGGGAGACCCAGTACTTC. It translates to CASSPPGQGGETQYF.

Of note for this clone: This sample also contains other DNA sequences that code for the same CDR3. The chain links TRBV10-3 to TRBJ1-1; 8 bases match TRBD1. With 2 bases clipped from V and 2 bases from J, the junction kept 1 base outside the gene matches. The V gene's germline CDR1 is ENHRY and CDR2 SYGVKD. This CDR3 has 14 amino acids. In DNA, the CDR3 is TGTGCCATCAGTGAGGGACAGGGCAACACTGAAGCTTTCTTT. It specifies CAISEGQGNTEAFF.

The V call is TRBV10-3, the J call TRBJ2-5; TRBD1 is a possible D gene (6 bases). CDR3 length equals 11 residues. V lost 10 bases and J lost 5, with 11 bases in between. CDR1 and CDR2 from the germline V gene are ENHRY and SYGVKD. This chain's CDR3 is CATQRGETQYF. DNA of the CDR3: TGTGCCACCCAAAGGGGGGAGACCCAGTACTTC.

This clone has just a few counts. This chain uses TRBV18 with TRBJ2-7, with 7 bases that match TRBD2. CDR3 size: 15 residues. CDR1 is KGHSH, CDR2 LQKENI, per germline. Trimming at V came to 4 bases and at J to 2 bases, leaving 8 bases not matched to a gene. This CDR3 is CASSHPGTTPYEQYF. In DNA form, the CDR3 reads TGTGCCAGCTCACACCCCGGGACTACCCCCTACGAGCAGTACTTC.

The J gene is TRBJ1-5, the V gene TRBV30; 10 bases match TRBD1. Unmatched junction bases numbered 6, after V lost 3 bases and J lost 7 bases. The germline V gene encodes CDR1 GTSNPN and CDR2 SVGIG (reference sequence). The CDR3 is made up of 14 amino acids. Here the CDR3 reads CAWSPGQGSQPQHF. In nucleotides, the CDR3 is TGTGCCTGGAGCCCGGGACAGGGGTCACAGCCCCAGCATTTT.

The V and J genes are TRBV30 and TRBJ1-6; unclear D gene. V shed 4 bases and J shed 0 bases, with 10 bases lying between them. The CDR3 spans 15 residues. Germline V gene lookup returns CDR1 GTSNPN and CDR2 SVGIG (reference sequence). CDR3: CAWTPLSSYNSPLHF. The CDR3 nucleotides are TGTGCCTGGACCCCACTGAGCTCCTATAATTCACCCCTCCACTTT.

The chain joins TRBV10-3 to TRBJ2-1; the match to TRBD2 covers 8 bases. The CDR3 runs 13 residues. Per the germline V gene, CDR1 is ENHRY and CDR2 is SYGVKD. V dropped 4 bases and J dropped 9; count of bases not matched to a gene: 5. The CDR3: CAISVERGFEQFF. CDR3 coding DNA: TGTGCCATCAGTGTGGAGCGGGGGTTTGAGCAGTTCTTC.

The chain carries TRBV11-3 and TRBJ1-4; 9 bases are a match to TRBD1. The junction had 3 bases not matched to a gene; V was cut back by 4 bases and J by 6 bases. The germline V gene has CDR1 SGHNT and CDR2 YENEEA. The CDR3 length is 14 residues. CDR3: CASSSTGGDEKLFF. In DNA, the CDR3 is TGTGCCAGCAGCTCGACAGGGGGGGATGAAAAACTGTTTTTT.

This clone was seen a single time. This chain uses TRBV7-2 with TRBJ2-1; D might be TRBD2 (6 bases). The CDR3 spans 16 residues. The V end lost 1 base, the J end lost 2 bases, and 12 bases lay between the germline ends. CDR1 SGHTA and CDR2 FQGNSA come from the germline V gene. This CDR3 reads CASSLVASVAYNEQFF. CDR3 DNA sequence: TGTGCCAGCAGCTTAGTGGCTAGCGTTGCCTACAATGAGCAGTTCTTC.

The rearrangement uses TRBV9 and TRBJ1-2; 7 bases are a match to TRBD1. Germline assignment: CDR1 SGDLS and CDR2 YYNGEE. V trimming: 3 bases; J trimming: 8 bases; junction bases outside the gene matches: 13. This CDR3 is 15 amino acids long. The CDR3 loop reads CASSGQGIGEGGYTF. The CDR3 DNA sequence: TGTGCCAGCAGCGGACAGGGCATTGGGGAAGGGGGCTACACCTTC.

The chain recombines TRBV13 with TRBJ2-1; tentatively, D is TRBD2 (6 bases). Looked up from germline, CDR1 is PRHDT and CDR2 is FYEKMQ (reference sequence). Trimming pared 5 bases from V and 4 bases from J, leaving 15 bases between. This CDR3 has 15 amino acids. The DNA for the CDR3 is TGTGCCAGCAGCATTAGGGCGGGGCGGTACAATGAGCAGTTCTTC. Translation: CASSIRAGRYNEQFF. The variable domain in full, with the rest retrieved from reference TRBV13 and TRBJ2-1, is AAGVIQSPRHLIKEKRETATLKCYPIPRHDTVYWYQQGPGQDPQFLISFYEKMQSDKGSIPDRFSAQQFSDYHSELNMSSLELGDSALYFCASSIRAGRYNEQFFGPGTRLTVL.

This chain uses TRBV28 with TRBJ1-2, with 9 bases matching TRBD1. The CDR3 runs to 16 residues. Germline trimming cut 3 bases from V and 2 bases from J; bases unmatched to any gene: 7. CDR1 MDHEN and CDR2 SYDVKM come from the germline V gene. The CDR3 loop is CASSFGQGRTNYGYTF. In nucleotides, the CDR3 is TGTGCCAGCAGTTTCGGACAGGGGAGGACGAACTATGGCTACACCTTC.

The CDR3 DNA reads as TGTGCCAGCAACCGGCCCCTAGCGGGAAGCTCCTACGAGCAGTACTTC. It encodes CASNRPLAGSSYEQYF. The chain links TRBV2 to TRBJ2-7, with 9 bases that match TRBD2. Per germline, CDR1 SNHLY and CDR2 FYNNEI. CDR3 length: 16 residues. Trimming at V came to 7 bases and at J to 0 bases, leaving 10 bases not matched to a gene.

The gene calls are TRBV7-2 and TRBJ2-1; D ambiguous. The CDR3 sequence is 15 residues long. Between the trimmed V and J ends, which lost 7 bases and 6 bases, there was a span of 19 bases. Germline CDR1 is SGHTA and CDR2 is FQGNSA. This CDR3 reads CASTPQPLTPNEQFF. CDR3 in DNA: TGTGCCAGCACCCCCCAGCCACTAACCCCCAATGAGCAGTTCTTC.

The V and J genes are TRBV6-6 and TRBJ1-5; TRBD1 matches 10 bases. This CDR3 is 12 amino acids long. The V segment lost 6 bases and the J segment 15 bases; nucleotides outside the gene matches: 8. Germline V gene lookup returns CDR1 MNHNY and CDR2 SVGAGI (reference sequence). CDR3 loop: CASSQTGGGGHF. In DNA, the CDR3 is TGTGCCAGCAGCCAGACAGGGGGCGGGGGGCATTTT.

CDR3 sequence (DNA): TGTGCCAGCAGCTTGGCCGGACCTCGGACTAGCGGGGTCAGCACAGATACGCAGTATTTT. This gives the protein CASSLAGPRTSGVSTDTQYF. V usage is TRBV5-8 and J usage is TRBJ2-3, with TRBD2 identical over 12 bases. The germline V gene encodes CDR1 SGHTS and CDR2 YDEGEE. J gave up 0 bases and V 0 bases, and 11 bases lay outside the gene matches. The CDR3 covers 20 residues.

The chain couples TRBV24-1 to TRBJ1-2, with 9 bases identical to TRBD1. Germline-derived CDR1 and CDR2 are KGHDR and SFDVKD. This CDR3 has 15 amino acids. The junction had 7 bases not matched to a gene; V was cut back by 4 bases and J by 5 bases. CDR3 in DNA: TGTGCCACCAGTGACCCGGGACAGGGATCTTATGGCTACACCTTC. Amino acids: CATSDPGQGSYGYTF.

This sequence joins TRBV6-2 or TRBV6-3 and TRBJ2-3, with D perhaps TRBD1 (6 bases). The CDR3 spans 16 residues. Germline CDR1 is MNHEY and CDR2 is SVGEGT. V was trimmed by 3 bases and J by 0 bases, leaving 13 bases between them. The CDR3 sequence is CASSYGGRSSTDTQYF. The CDR3 nucleotides are TGTGCCAGCAGTTATGGGGGCCGCTCTAGCACAGATACGCAGTATTTT.

V usage is TRBV10-3 and J usage is TRBJ1-5; D remains unclear. CDR3 length: 13 amino acids. V was cut by 6 bases and J by 4 bases, with 10 bases left in between. Germline-derived CDR1 and CDR2 are ENHRY and SYGVKD. Here the CDR3 reads CAISSARNQPQHF. The CDR3 region has the DNA TGTGCCATCAGCAGCGCACGGAATCAGCCCCAGCATTTT.

The chain combines TRBV5-1 with TRBJ2-3, with D possibly TRBD1 on 6 matching bases. Trimming pared 0 bases from V and 6 bases from J, leaving 8 bases between. The CDR3 has 13 amino acids. Germline V lookup: CDR1 SGHRS, CDR2 YFSETQ. In nucleotides, the CDR3 is TGCGCCAGCAGCTTGGCCACAGGGGATACGCAGTATTTT. The encoded protein is CASSLATGDTQYF.

The V call is TRBV19, the J call TRBJ1-1, with D uncertain. The V gene lost 3 bases and the J gene lost 1 base, with 9 bases spanning the gap. This CDR3 comprises 14 residues. Germline V lookup: CDR1 LNHDA, CDR2 SQIVND (reference sequence). The CDR3 DNA reads TGTGCCAGTAGTATCCGGCAGGCGAACACTGAAGCTTTCTTT. This encodes CASSIRQANTEAFF.

This clone was counted once. The V call is TRBV14, the J call TRBJ2-7; D call uncertain. The CDR3 totals 15 residues. Trimming removed 1 base at V and 0 bases at J, with 10 bases between. The germline gives CDR1 SGHDN, CDR2 FVKESK. As DNA, the CDR3 is TGTGCCAGCAGCCAAGGTTGGGCACCCTCCTACGAGCAGTACTTC. Its translation: CASSQGWAPSYEQYF.

The V and J genes are TRBV6-5 and TRBJ2-1, with a tentative D call TRBD2 (5 bases). The CDR3 spans 15 residues. Germline V gene sequence: CDR1 MNHEY, CDR2 SVGAGI. V was cut by 4 bases and J by 0 bases, with 10 bases left in between. CDR3 coding DNA: TGTGCCAGCAGTTCCGTTGGGAGCTCCTACAATGAGCAGTTCTTC. This sequence encodes CASSSVGSSYNEQFF.

The rearrangement uses TRBV12-3 or TRBV12-4 and TRBJ1-2, with unresolved D. This CDR3 region has 13 residues. The V end was cut by 7 bases, the J end by 3 bases, with 12 bases between. In nucleotides, the CDR3 is TGTGCCAGCACCCCCGGGTTCGACTATGGCTACACCTTC. Its translation: CASTPGFDYGYTF.